The subject of this entry is one TCR beta chain. The data stem from a study of blood T cell repertoires in COVID-19. Turning to the study itself: PBMCs, B-cell-depleted T cells, or T cells provided the cDNA or gDNA that made up the material.

From germline, CDR1 is MNHEY and CDR2 SVGAGI. J lost 4 bases, V lost 0 bases, and 8 bases had no gene match. The CDR3 consists of 16 residues. In the study's own analysis: Amplification of reference gene primers was used by the study to estimate nucleated cell counts. Assay used: immunoSEQ multiplex PCR; TCRdb lists only in-frame clones, some missing. The V and J calls and clone size were taken over from that table, and D and trimming were inferred from the DNA. The table has about 75,000 clones, less than 85% seen once. The material sequenced was peripheral blood. This chain uses TRBV6-5 with TRBJ2-7, with TRBD1 matching 8 bases. This receptor was identified in a human donor with acute or convalescent COVID-19. The donor label of this sample is uncertain. This CDR3 is CASSYSTQGAGYEQYF. CDR3 nucleotides: TGTGCCAGCAGTTACTCGACGCAGGGGGCGGGGTACGAGCAGTACTTC.